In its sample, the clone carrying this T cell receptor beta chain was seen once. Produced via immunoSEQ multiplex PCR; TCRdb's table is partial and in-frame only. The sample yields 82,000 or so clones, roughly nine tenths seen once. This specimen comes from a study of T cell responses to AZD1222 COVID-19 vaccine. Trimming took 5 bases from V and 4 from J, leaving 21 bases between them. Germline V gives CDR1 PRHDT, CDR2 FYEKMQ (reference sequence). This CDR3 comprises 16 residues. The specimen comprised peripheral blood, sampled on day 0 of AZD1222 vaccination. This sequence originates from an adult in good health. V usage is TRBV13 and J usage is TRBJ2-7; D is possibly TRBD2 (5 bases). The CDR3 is CASSPGEGLLPYEQYF. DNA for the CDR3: TGTGCCAGCAGCCCCGGAGAAGGACTCCTCCCGTACGAGCAGTACTTC.